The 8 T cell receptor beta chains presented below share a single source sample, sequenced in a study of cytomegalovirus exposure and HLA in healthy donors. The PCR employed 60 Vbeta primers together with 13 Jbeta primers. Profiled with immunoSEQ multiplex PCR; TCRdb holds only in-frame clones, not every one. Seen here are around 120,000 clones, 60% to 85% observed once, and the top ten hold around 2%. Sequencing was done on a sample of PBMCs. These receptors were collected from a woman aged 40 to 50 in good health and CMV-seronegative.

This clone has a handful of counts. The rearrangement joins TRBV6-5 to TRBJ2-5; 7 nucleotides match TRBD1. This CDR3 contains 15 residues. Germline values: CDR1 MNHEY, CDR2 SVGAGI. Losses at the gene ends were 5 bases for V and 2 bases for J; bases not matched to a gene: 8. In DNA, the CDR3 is TGTGCCAGCAGTCCGGACAGGAATAGACAAGAGACCCAGTACTTC. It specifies CASSPDRNRQETQYF.

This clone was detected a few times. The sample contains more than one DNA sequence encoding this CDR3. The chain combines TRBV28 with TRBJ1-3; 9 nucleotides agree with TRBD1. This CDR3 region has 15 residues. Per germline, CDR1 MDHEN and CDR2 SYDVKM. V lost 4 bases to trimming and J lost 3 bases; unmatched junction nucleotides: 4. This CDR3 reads CASSSGGQGGNTIYF. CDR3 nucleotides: TGTGCCAGCAGTTCAGGGGGACAGGGTGGAAACACCATATATTTT.

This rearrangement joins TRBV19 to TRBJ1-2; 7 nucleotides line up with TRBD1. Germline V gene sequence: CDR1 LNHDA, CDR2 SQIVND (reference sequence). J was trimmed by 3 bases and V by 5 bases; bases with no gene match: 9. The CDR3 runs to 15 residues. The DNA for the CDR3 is TGTGCCAGTAGTGCCCTCCGGGACAGCTACTATGGCTACACCTTC. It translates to CASSALRDSYYGYTF.

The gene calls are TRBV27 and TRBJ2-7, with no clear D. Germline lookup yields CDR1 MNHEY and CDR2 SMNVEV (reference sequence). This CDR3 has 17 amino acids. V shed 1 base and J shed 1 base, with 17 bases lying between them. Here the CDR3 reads CASSLFPSIPLSYEQYF. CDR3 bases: TGTGCCAGCAGTTTATTTCCCTCTATCCCCCTTTCCTACGAGCAGTACTTC.

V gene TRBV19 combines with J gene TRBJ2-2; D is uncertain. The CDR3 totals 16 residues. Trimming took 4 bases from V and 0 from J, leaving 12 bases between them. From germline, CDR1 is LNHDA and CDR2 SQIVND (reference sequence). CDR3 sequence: CASSTRSVANTGELFF. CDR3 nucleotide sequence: TGTGCCAGTAGTACGAGGAGTGTGGCGAACACCGGGGAGCTGTTTTTT.

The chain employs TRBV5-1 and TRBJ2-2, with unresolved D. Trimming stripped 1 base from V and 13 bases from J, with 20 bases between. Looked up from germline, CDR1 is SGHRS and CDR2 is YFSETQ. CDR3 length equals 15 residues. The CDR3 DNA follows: TGCGCCAGCAGCTTGATCGACTCCGGAGACTTTGGGCTGTTTTTT. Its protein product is CASSLIDSGDFGLFF.

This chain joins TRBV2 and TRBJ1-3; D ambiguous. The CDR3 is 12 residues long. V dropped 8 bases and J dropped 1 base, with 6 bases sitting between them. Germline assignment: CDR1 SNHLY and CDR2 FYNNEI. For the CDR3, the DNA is TGTGCCAGCCCCCCTTCTGGAAACACCATATATTTT. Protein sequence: CASPPSGNTIYF.

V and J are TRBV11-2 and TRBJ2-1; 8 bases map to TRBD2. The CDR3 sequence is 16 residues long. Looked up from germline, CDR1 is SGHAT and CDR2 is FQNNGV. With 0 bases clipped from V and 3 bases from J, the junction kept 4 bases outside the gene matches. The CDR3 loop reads CASSLEGGGHYNEQFF. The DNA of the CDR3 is TGTGCCAGCAGCTTAGAGGGCGGGGGGCACTACAATGAGCAGTTCTTC.